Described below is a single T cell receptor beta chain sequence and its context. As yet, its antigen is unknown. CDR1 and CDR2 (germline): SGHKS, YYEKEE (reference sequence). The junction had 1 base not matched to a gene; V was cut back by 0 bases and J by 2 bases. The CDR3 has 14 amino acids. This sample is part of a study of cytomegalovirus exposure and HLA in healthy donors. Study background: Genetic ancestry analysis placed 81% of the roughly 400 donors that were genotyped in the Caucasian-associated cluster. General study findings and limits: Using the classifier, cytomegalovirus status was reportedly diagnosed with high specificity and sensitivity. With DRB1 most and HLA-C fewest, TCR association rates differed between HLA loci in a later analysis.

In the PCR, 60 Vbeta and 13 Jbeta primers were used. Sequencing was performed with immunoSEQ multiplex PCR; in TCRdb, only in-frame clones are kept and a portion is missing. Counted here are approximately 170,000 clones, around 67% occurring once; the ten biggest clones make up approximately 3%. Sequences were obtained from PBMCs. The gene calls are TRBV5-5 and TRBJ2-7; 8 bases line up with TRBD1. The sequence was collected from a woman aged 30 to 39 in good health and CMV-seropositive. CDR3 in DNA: TGTGCCAGCAGCTTGGGACAGGGGCCCTACGAGCAGTACTTC. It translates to CASSLGQGPYEQYF.